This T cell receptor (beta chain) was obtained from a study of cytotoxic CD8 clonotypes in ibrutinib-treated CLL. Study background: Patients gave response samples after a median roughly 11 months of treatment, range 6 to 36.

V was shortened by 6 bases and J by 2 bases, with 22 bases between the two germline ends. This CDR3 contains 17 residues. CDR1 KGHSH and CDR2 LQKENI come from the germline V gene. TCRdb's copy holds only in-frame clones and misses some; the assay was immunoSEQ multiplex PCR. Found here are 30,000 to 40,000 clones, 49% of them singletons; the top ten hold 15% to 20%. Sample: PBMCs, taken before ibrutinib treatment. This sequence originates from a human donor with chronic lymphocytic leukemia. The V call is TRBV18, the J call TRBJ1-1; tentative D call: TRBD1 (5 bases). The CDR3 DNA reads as TGTGCCAGCTCTCAGGAGAGTACGAGGGGAGAAAACACTGAAGCTTTCTTT. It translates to CASSQESTRGENTEAFF. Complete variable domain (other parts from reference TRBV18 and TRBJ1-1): NAGVMQNPRHLVRRRGQEARLRCSPMKGHSHVYWYRQLPEEGLKFMVYLQKENIIDESGMPKERFSAEFPKEGPSILRIQQVVRGDSAAYFCASSQESTRGENTEAFFGQGTRLTVV.